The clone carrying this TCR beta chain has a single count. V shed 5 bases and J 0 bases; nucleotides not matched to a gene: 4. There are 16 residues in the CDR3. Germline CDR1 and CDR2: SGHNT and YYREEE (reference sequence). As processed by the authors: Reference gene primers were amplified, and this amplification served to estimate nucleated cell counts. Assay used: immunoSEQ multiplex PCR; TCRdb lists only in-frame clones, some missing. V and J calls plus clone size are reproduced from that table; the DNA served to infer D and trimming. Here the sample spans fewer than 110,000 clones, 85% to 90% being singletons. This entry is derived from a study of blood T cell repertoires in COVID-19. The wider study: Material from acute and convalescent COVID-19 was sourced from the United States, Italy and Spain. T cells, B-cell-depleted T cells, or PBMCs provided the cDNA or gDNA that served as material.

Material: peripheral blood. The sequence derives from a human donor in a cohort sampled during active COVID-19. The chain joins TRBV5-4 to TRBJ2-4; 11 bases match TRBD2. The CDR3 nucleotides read TGTGCCAGCAGGGGAACTAGCGGGAGAGCCAAAAACATTCAGTACTTC. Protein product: CASRGTSGRAKNIQYF.